This TCR beta chain came from a study of cytomegalovirus exposure and HLA in healthy donors. V was cut by 2 bases and J by 2 bases, with 9 bases left in between. Germline CDR1 MDHEN, CDR2 SYDVKM. The CDR3 sequence is 14 residues long. The PCR used 60 Vbeta and 13 Jbeta primers. TCRdb keeps only in-frame clones here, not all; method: immunoSEQ multiplex PCR. The profile covers approximately 170,000 clones, with 65% to 85% appearing a single time and 2% to 2.5% taken by the ten largest. This receptor was taken from a male donor in good health and CMV-seronegative. Sequencing was carried out using PBMCs. The genes are TRBV28 and TRBJ1-2; possible D gene TRBD1, 6 bases. The CDR3 DNA follows: TGTGCCAGCAGTTTAGTTCAGGGGAACTATGGCTACACCTTC. It encodes CASSLVQGNYGYTF.